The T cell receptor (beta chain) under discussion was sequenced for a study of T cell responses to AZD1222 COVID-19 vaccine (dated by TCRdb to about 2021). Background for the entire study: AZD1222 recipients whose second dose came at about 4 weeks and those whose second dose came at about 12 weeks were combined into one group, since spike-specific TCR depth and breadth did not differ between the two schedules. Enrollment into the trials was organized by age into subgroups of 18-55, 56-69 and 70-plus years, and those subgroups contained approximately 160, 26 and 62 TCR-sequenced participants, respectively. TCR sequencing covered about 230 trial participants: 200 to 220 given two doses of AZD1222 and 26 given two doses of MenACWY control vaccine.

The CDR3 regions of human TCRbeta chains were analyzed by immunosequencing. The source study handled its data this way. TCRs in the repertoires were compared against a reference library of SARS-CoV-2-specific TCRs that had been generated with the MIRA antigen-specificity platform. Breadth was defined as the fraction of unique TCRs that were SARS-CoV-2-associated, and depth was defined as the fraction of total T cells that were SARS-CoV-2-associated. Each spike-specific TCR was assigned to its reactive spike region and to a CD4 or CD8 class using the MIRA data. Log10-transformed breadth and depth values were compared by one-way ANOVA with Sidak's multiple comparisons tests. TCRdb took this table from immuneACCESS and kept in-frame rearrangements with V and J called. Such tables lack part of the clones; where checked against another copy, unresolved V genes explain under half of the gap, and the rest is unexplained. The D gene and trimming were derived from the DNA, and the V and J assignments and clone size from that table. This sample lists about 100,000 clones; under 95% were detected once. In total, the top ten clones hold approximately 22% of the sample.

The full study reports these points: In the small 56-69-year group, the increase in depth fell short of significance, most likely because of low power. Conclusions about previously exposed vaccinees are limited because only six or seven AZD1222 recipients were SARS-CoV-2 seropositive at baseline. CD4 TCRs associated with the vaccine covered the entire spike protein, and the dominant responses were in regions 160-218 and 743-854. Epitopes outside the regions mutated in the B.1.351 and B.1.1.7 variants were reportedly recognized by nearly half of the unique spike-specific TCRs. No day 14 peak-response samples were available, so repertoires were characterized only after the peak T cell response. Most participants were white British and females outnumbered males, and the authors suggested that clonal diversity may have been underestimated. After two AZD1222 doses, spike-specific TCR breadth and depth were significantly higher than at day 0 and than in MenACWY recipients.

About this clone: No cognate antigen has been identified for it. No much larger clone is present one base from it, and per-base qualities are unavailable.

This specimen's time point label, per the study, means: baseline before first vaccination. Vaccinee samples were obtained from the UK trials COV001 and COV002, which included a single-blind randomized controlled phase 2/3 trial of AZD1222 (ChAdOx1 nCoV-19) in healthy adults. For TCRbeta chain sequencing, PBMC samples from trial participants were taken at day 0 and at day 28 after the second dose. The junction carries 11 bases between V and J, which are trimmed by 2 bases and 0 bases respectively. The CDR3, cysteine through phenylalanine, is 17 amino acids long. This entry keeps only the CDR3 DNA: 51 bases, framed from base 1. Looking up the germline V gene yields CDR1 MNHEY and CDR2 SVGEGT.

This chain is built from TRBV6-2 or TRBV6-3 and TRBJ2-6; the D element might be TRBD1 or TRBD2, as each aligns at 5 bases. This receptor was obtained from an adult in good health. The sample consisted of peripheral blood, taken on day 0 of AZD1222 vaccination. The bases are TGTGCCAGCAGTTACCGAGGGACCTACTCTGGGGCCAACGTCCTGACTTTC. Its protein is CASSYRGTYSGANVLTF.